Each of the 14 T cell receptor beta chains below was sequenced from the same sample in a study of vaccination effects on CD4 cells after COVID-19 (dated by TCRdb to the early 2020s). These receptors' targets are unknown. To identify antigen-specific CD4+ T cell clonotypes by their expansion, the ViraFEST assay first stimulated PBMC with viral peptide pools and then applied TCR sequencing. After less than eleven days of culture, CD4+ T cells were isolated with the EasySep CD4+ T cell isolation kit. Convalescent patients had PCR-confirmed SARS-CoV-2 infection between March and December 2020, before Alpha, Beta and Delta variants emerged in the United States. Library creation used the immunoSEQ multiplex PCR assay. TCRdb took over this immuneACCESS table, retaining in-frame rearrangements with V and J assigned. Such tables are incomplete; in checked studies, under half of the missing clones stem from an unresolved V gene, and the remainder is unexplained. In all, the sample holds 70,000 or so clones, and under 85% of those were seen once. About 5% of the sample is taken by the ten largest.

Material: CD4+ T cells from PBMCs cultured with HIV peptides, obtained before COVID-19 vaccination. The cell subset or site label corresponds to: HIV-1 Nef peptide pool negative control/reference culture. The receptor source for this set is a human donor who had a prior SARS-CoV-2 infection.

In its sample, this clone was seen a few times. The chain carries TRBV7-3 and TRBJ2-1; D perhaps matches TRBD2 (6 bases). CDR3 length: 13 amino acids. Per the germline V gene, CDR1 is SGHTA and CDR2 is FQGTGA. V was cut by 0 bases and J by 14 bases, with 14 bases left in between. The CDR3 DNA follows: TGTGCCAGCAGCTTAACGATGGTAGCGGAAAAGTTCTTC. Amino acid sequence: CASSLTMVAEKFF.

To note about this clone: One end of the junction is discordant with germline, which a read error may explain. The chain employs TRBV4-2 and TRBJ2-5; tentatively, D is TRBD1 (5 bases). This CDR3 is built from 13 residues. The germline gives CDR1 LGHNA, CDR2 YNFKEQ. The CDR3 is CASSQQLQGRRDF. The CDR3 DNA follows: TGTGCCAGCAGCCAACAGCTCCAGGGTCGCCGGGACTTC.

This clone was picked up one time. CDR3 amino acids: CAWSRTEFNQPQHF. CDR3 bases: TGTGCCTGGAGTCGGACAGAATTTAATCAGCCCCAGCATTTT. The chain employs TRBV30 and TRBJ1-5; tentatively, D is TRBD1 (6 bases). CDR1 is GTSNPN and CDR2 is SVGIG in the germline V gene (reference sequence). The CDR3 spans 14 residues. Deletions cut 2 bases from V and 4 bases from J, with 12 bases between.

J is TRBJ1-4 and V is TRBV3-1 (or the pseudogene TRBV3-2), with TRBD1 matching over 7 bases. The CDR3 is 12 amino acids. After removal of 4 bases from V and 7 bases from J, the junction contained 0 bases not matched to a gene. CDR1 is LGHDT and CDR2 is YNNKEL in the germline V gene (reference sequence). CDR3 nucleotides: TGTGCCAGCAGCCGGACAGGTGAAAAACTGTTTTTT. It encodes CASSRTGEKLFF.

The chain is built from TRBV10-3 and TRBJ1-2, with TRBD1 matching 7 bases. The CDR3 has 17 residues. CDR1 ENHRY and CDR2 SYGVKD come from the germline V gene. V gave up 0 bases and J gave up 8 bases; unmatched junction bases: 15. CDR3 DNA: TGTGCCATCAGTGAGTCGGCCCGGGGCCAGGGGGTTGGCGGCTACACCTTC. Its translation: CAISESARGQGVGGYTF.

This clone has only one observation. The rearrangement links TRBV7-9 to TRBJ1-4; D may be TRBD1 (6 bases). V shed 0 bases and J shed 5 bases, with 10 bases lying between them. This CDR3 is 15 amino acids long. The germline gives CDR1 SEHNR, CDR2 FQNEAQ (reference sequence). In nucleotides, the CDR3 is TGTGCCAGCAGCTTAGCAGGGGACAAGAATGAAAAACTGTTTTTT. This sequence encodes CASSLAGDKNEKLFF.

This chain uses TRBV9 with TRBJ1-2; possibly TRBD1 for D (5 bases). This CDR3 spans 16 amino acids. Germline CDR1 SGDLS, CDR2 YYNGEE. Trimming pared 0 bases from V and 8 bases from J, leaving 20 bases between. The CDR3: CASSVGGNSGKGGYTF. In DNA, the CDR3 is TGTGCCAGCAGCGTAGGGGGGAACAGCGGGAAGGGCGGCTACACCTTC.

This clone appeared once. The chain employs TRBV5-1 and TRBJ1-2; a possible D gene is TRBD1 (6 bases). The germline V gene encodes CDR1 SGHRS and CDR2 YFSETQ. The CDR3 covers 13 residues. V dropped 1 base and J dropped 8 bases, with 12 bases sitting between them. This CDR3 is CASSLTAGGGYTF. The CDR3 DNA is TGCGCCAGCAGCTTGACTGCCGGGGGCGGCTACACCTTC.

This chain uses TRBV6-2 or TRBV6-3 with TRBJ2-4; 8 bases line up with TRBD2. The germline CDR1 and CDR2 sequences are MNHEY and SVGEGT. The CDR3 contains 15 residues. V lost 2 bases to trimming and J lost 8 bases; unmatched junction nucleotides: 8. The CDR3 DNA is TGTGCCAGCAGTTACCGGCTAGCGGGCGGGGACATTCAGTACTTC. It codes for CASSYRLAGGDIQYF.

This clone came up once. The chain carries TRBV5-3 and TRBJ1-2; 7 nucleotides align to TRBD1. TRBV5-3 is an ORF; its function is uncertain. V gave up 3 bases and J gave up 2 bases; unmatched junction bases: 10. The CDR3 length is 16 residues. CDR3 DNA: TGTGCCAGAAGCTCGCCGGGACAGCCTAAGAACTATGGCTACACCTTC. As protein: CARSSPGQPKNYGYTF.

The V gene is TRBV7-2, the J gene TRBJ2-1; TRBD2 aligns across 12 bases. Trimming cost V 5 bases and J 3 bases; bases outside gene matches: 2. Germline V lookup: CDR1 SGHTA, CDR2 FQGNSA. The CDR3 has 15 amino acids. CDR3 DNA: TGTGCCAGCAGCGGACTAGCGGGGAGCTACAATGAGCAGTTCTTC. Translating it yields CASSGLAGSYNEQFF. The full variable domain, rest sourced from reference TRBV7-2 and TRBJ2-1, is GAGVSQSPSNKVTEKGKDVELRCDPISGHTALYWYRQSLGQGLEFLIYFQGNSAPDKSGLPSDRFSAERTGGSVSTLTIQRTQQEDSAVYLCASSGLAGSYNEQFFGPGTRLTVL.

This chain uses TRBV24-1 with TRBJ2-5; the D is unclear. Germline V lookup: CDR1 KGHDR, CDR2 SFDVKD. The length of the CDR3 is 13 residues. Deletions cut 1 base from V and 3 bases from J, with 5 bases between. The CDR3 nucleotides are TGTGCCACCAGTGATTTCTATAAAGAGACCCAGTACTTC. This codes for CATSDFYKETQYF.

The chain couples TRBV27 to TRBJ1-2, with 8 bases matching TRBD1. V lost 2 bases, J lost 0 bases, and 11 bases stayed unmatched. The CDR3 sequence is 18 residues long. Germline V gene lookup returns CDR1 MNHEY and CDR2 SMNVEV (reference sequence). CDR3 sequence: CASSLRGQGALSNYGYTF. CDR3 nucleotide sequence: TGTGCCAGCAGTTTACGAGGGCAGGGGGCTTTATCTAACTATGGCTACACCTTC.

The chain couples TRBV21-1 to TRBJ2-3. TRBV21-1 is annotated as a pseudogene. The CDR3 is 19 amino acids. The CDR3 DNA reads as TGTGCCAGCAGCAAAGGGTTGATCTGTGGGGGTAGGGACACAGATACGCAGTATTTT. Translation: CASSKGLICGGRDTDTQYF.